This TCR beta chain comes out of a study of cytomegalovirus exposure and HLA in healthy donors. Overall study findings and caveats: In a later analysis, most CMV-associated TCR beta chains appeared HLA-restricted. An Asian-associated ancestry cluster reportedly showed fewer N-insertions than the approximately 600-donor mean in a later analysis. Productive rates of about 87% or about 30% were seen for most TCR beta V segments in an earlier analysis.

As concerns this clone: Its antigen is still unknown.

The CDR3 extends over 14 amino acids. CDR1 and CDR2 from the germline V gene are SGHDT and YYEEEE. V gave up 0 bases and J gave up 2 bases, with 9 bases separating them. The PCR made use of 60 Vbeta and 13 Jbeta primers. Sequencing used immunoSEQ multiplex PCR; TCRdb keeps in-frame clones, though not all of them. Among over 150,000 clones listed, roughly 89% were seen once. At sampling all donors were nominally healthy, likely with unrecorded immune exposures. V is TRBV5-6 and J is TRBJ2-7; D uncertain. The origin of this receptor is a woman aged 25 to 45 in good health and CMV-seronegative. Sequences were obtained from PBMCs. The chain's CDR3 is CASSLGLFPYEQYF. DNA of the CDR3: TGTGCCAGCAGCTTGGGCCTATTTCCCTACGAGCAGTACTTC.